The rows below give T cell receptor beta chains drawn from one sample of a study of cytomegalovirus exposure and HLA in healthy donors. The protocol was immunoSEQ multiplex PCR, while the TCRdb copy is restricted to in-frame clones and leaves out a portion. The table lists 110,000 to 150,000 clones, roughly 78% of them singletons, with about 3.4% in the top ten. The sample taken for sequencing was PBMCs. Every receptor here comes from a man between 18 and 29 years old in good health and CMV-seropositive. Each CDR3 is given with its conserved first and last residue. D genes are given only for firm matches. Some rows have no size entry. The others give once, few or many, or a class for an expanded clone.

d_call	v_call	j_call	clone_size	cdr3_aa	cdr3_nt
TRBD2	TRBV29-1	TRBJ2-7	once	CSVEEGSGRIHEQYF	TGCAGCGTTGAAGAGGGTAGCGGGAGAATCCACGAGCAGTACTTC
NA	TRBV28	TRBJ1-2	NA	CASSLTGYGYTF	TGTGCCAGCAGTTTAACAGGGTATGGCTACACCTTC
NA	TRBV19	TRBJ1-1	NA	CASSSGQSGYTEAFF	TGTGCCAGTAGTTCAGGACAGTCTGGATACACTGAAGCTTTCTTT
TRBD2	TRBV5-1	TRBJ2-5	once	CASSLAGGRLAGAPETQYF	TGCGCCAGCAGCTTGGCAGGGGGTCGGTTAGCGGGAGCTCCAGAGACCCAGTACTTC
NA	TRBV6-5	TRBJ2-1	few	CASSLNPTGGGEQFF	TGTGCCAGCAGTCTGAACCCGACAGGAGGCGGTGAGCAGTTCTTC
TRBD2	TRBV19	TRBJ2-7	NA	CASSIPQSGRASYEQYF	TGTGCCAGTAGTATCCCCCAAAGCGGGAGGGCCTCCTACGAGCAGTACTTC
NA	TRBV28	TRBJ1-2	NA	CASRGNYGYTF	TGTGCCAGCAGGGGCAACTATGGCTACACCTTC
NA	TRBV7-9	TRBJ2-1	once	CASSPRTAHNEQFF	TGTGCCAGCAGCCCCCGGACAGCCCACAATGAGCAGTTCTTC
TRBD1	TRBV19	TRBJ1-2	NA	CASSIGQGNNGYTF	TGTGCCAGTAGTATCGGACAGGGAAACAATGGCTACACCTTC
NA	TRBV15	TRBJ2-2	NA	CATSRGGPNTGELFF	TGTGCCACCAGCAGAGGGGGGCCGAACACCGGGGAGCTGTTTTTT
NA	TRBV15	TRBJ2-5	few	CATAPEAGETQYF	TGTGCCACCGCCCCGGAGGCGGGAGAGACCCAGTACTTC
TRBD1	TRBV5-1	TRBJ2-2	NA	CASSAGQGNTGELFF	TGCGCCAGCAGCGCGGGACAGGGGAACACCGGGGAGCTGTTTTTT
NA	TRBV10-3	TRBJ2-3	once	CAISERADTQYF	TGTGCCATCAGTGAACGGGCAGATACGCAGTATTTT
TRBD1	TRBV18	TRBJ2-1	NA	CASSRDRGSDEQFF	TGTGCCAGCTCAAGGGACAGGGGGTCGGATGAGCAGTTCTTC
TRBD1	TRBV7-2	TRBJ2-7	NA	CASSLGTGSGEQYF	TGTGCCAGCAGCTTAGGGACAGGGTCTGGCGAGCAGTACTTC
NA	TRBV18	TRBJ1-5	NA	CASSPQRGNQPQHF	TGTGCCAGCTCACCACAGAGAGGCAATCAGCCCCAGCATTTT
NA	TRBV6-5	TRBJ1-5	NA	CASSPYSVNQPQHF	TGTGCCAGCAGCCCCTACAGTGTAAATCAGCCCCAGCATTTT
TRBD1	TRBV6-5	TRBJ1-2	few	CASSSNPGQMNYGYTF	TGTGCCAGCAGTTCCAATCCGGGACAGATGAACTATGGCTACACCTTC
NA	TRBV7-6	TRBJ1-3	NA	CASSAQQASSGNTIYF	TGTGCCAGCAGCGCCCAACAGGCAAGCTCTGGAAACACCATATATTTT
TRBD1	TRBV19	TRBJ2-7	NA	CASSWQGAHEQYF	TGTGCCAGTAGTTGGCAGGGGGCCCACGAGCAGTACTTC
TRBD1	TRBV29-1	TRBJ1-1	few	CSVGQGGTEAFF	TGCAGCGTAGGACAGGGTGGCACTGAAGCTTTCTTT
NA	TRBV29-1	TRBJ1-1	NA	CSVLTGNTEAFF	TGCAGCGTCCTGACAGGGAACACTGAAGCTTTCTTT
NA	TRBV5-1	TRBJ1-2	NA	CASSEGDGVSGYTF	TGCGCCAGCAGCGAGGGAGACGGGGTGTCTGGCTACACCTTC
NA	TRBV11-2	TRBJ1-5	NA	CASSLGRSHQPQHF	TGTGCCAGCAGCTTGGGCAGAAGCCATCAGCCCCAGCATTTT
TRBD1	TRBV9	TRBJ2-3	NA	CASSDRQGRPSTDTQYF	TGTGCCAGCAGCGACAGACAGGGAAGACCTAGCACAGATACGCAGTATTTT
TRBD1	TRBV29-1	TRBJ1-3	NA	CSVEVKGYSRDRAFGNTIYF	TGCAGCGTTGAAGTTAAGGGTTATAGTCGGGACAGGGCATTTGGAAACACCATATATTTT
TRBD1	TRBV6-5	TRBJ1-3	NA	CASSFAPGGSGNTIYF	TGTGCCAGCAGTTTTGCCCCAGGGGGCTCTGGAAACACCATATATTTT
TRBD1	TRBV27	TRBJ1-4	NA	CASSPPQVGQGKAANEKLFF	TGTGCCAGCAGTCCACCCCAAGTAGGACAGGGGAAGGCTGCTAATGAAAAACTGTTTTTT
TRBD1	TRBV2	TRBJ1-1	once	CASKVDRGPTEAFF	TGTGCCAGCAAAGTCGACAGGGGGCCCACTGAAGCTTTCTTT
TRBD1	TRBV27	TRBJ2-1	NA	CASSLRGLGQFF	TGTGCCAGCAGCCTTAGGGGGCTGGGGCAGTTCTTC
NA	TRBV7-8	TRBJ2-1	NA	CASSLDNRLFF	TGTGCCAGCAGCTTGGACAACCGGCTGTTCTTC
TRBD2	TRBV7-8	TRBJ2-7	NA	CASSPRLAGAYEQYF	TGTGCCAGCAGCCCAAGACTAGCGGGAGCTTACGAGCAGTACTTC
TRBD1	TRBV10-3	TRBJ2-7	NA	CAISRTGVKNEQYF	TGTGCCATCAGCCGGACAGGGGTAAAGAACGAGCAGTACTTC
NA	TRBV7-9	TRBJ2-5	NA	CASSFGGRETQYF	TGTGCCAGCAGCTTCGGGGGGCGAGAGACCCAGTACTTC
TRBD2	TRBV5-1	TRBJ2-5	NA	CASSLGVAGRAYEETQYF	TGCGCCAGCAGCTTGGGGGTAGCGGGACGGGCATACGAAGAGACCCAGTACTTC
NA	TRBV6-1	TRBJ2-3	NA	CASRQRVFTDTQYF	TGTGCCAGCCGCCAGAGGGTGTTCACAGATACGCAGTATTTT
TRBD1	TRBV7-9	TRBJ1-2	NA	CASSPNRGPSDGYTF	TGTGCCAGCAGCCCAAACAGGGGGCCTTCAGATGGCTACACCTTC
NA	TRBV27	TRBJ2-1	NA	CASTLYNEQFF	TGTGCCAGCACCCTATACAATGAGCAGTTCTTC
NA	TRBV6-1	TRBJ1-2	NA	CASSPRHSNYGYTF	TGTGCCAGCAGTCCCCGACACAGTAACTATGGCTACACCTTC
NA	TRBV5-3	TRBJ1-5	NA	CARSFNSTNSNQPQHF	TGTGCCAGAAGCTTTAACAGTACCAATAGCAATCAGCCCCAGCATTTT
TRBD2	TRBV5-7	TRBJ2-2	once	CASSLDLAGGPTDTGELFF	TGTGCCAGCAGCTTGGACCTAGCGGGAGGGCCGACTGACACCGGGGAGCTGTTTTTT
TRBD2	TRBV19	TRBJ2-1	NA	CASSTLAGPLNEQFF	TGTGCCAGTAGTACTCTAGCGGGGCCCTTAAATGAGCAGTTCTTC
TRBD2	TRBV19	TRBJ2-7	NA	CASSTSGGYEQYF	TGTGCCAGTTCGACTAGCGGGGGCTACGAGCAGTACTTC
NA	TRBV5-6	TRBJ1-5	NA	CASSLGGSIKQPQHF	TGTGCCAGCAGCTTGGGGGGCAGTATCAAGCAGCCCCAGCATTTT
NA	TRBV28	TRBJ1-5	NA	CASSLRQGSNQPQHF	TGTGCCAGCAGTTTACGGCAGGGTAGCAATCAGCCCCAGCATTTT
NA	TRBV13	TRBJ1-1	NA	CASSRSVESTEAFF	TGTGCCAGCAGCCGTTCGGTAGAGAGCACTGAAGCTTTCTTT
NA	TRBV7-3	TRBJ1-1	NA	CASSAGAANTEAFF	TGTGCCAGCAGCGCGGGGGCTGCGAACACTGAAGCTTTCTTT
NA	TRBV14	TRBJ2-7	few	CASSQEAGGYYEQYF	TGTGCCAGCAGCCAAGAGGCAGGGGGGTACTACGAGCAGTACTTC